The 30 T cell receptor beta chains below all came from one sample that was sequenced in a study of identical twins. Each CDR3 protein gets one entry after TCRdb re-called the 5' RACE reads with MiXCR. The sample has fewer than 900,000 distinct CDR3 sequences, 15% to 20% seen once. The same data also contributed to another study, on T cells expressing NK-cell markers.

Sequenced material: PBMCs. The source is a woman in her late teens or twenties in good health.

V is TRBV12-3 or TRBV12-4 and J is TRBJ2-7; D is unclear. This CDR3 has 13 amino acids. The V and J ends lost 2 bases and 4 bases respectively, with 9 bases between them. CDR3 nucleotides: TGTGCCAGCAGTTTAACCCCGAGGTACGAGCAGTACTTC. Translated: CASSLTPRYEQYF.

The chain carries TRBV7-6 and TRBJ2-2, with D possibly matching TRBD2 (6 bases). The CDR3 is 16 amino acids. Trimming removed 6 bases from V and 5 bases from J, with 19 bases in between. Germline CDR1 SGHVS, CDR2 FNYEAQ. CDR3 sequence reads: CASSPDGSRGTGELFF. CDR3 bases: TGTGCCAGCAGTCCTGACGGGAGCCGGGGGACCGGGGAGCTGTTTTTT.

This clonotype was recorded a few times. This rearrangement joins TRBV6-1 to TRBJ1-1, with unresolved D. The CDR3 is 15 amino acids. The germline V gene has CDR1 MNHNS and CDR2 SASEGT. Trimming removed 2 bases from V and 5 bases from J, with 15 bases in between. The CDR3 loop reads CASSEPGKGRTEAFF. The CDR3 coding sequence is TGTGCCAGCAGTGAACCGGGGAAGGGCAGGACTGAAGCTTTCTTT.

A few counts support this clonotype. V and J are TRBV6-2 or TRBV6-3 and TRBJ2-5; no definite D call. The germline CDR1 and CDR2 sequences are MNHEY and SVGEGT. V dropped 2 bases and J dropped 0 bases, with 7 bases sitting between them. The length of the CDR3 is 14 residues. In DNA, the CDR3 is TGTGCCAGCAGTTACGTGGCCTACCAAGAGACCCAGTACTTC. Translation: CASSYVAYQETQYF.

The V gene is TRBV20-1, the J gene TRBJ2-3; 13 bases match TRBD2. Looked up from germline, CDR1 is DFQATT and CDR2 is SNEGSKA (reference sequence). There are 15 residues in the CDR3. V trimming: 2 bases; J trimming: 6 bases; junction bases outside the gene matches: 5. CDR3 sequence reads: CSARSQLAGGDTQYF. The DNA for the CDR3 is TGCAGTGCTAGATCGCAACTAGCGGGAGGGGATACGCAGTATTTT.

This clonotype has ten or more counts. V and J are TRBV5-1 and TRBJ1-2; maybe TRBD1 (5 bases). V was shortened by 4 bases and J by 1 base, with 11 bases between the two germline ends. This CDR3 has 14 amino acids. The V gene's germline CDR1 is SGHRS and CDR2 YFSETQ. The CDR3 sequence is CASSLLDSNYGYTF. The CDR3 DNA reads TGCGCCAGCAGCCTACTAGACAGTAACTATGGCTACACCTTC.

This clonotype was recorded a few times. The CDR3 nucleotides read TGTGCCATCAACGAGGGGGGGCCTACCGGTACGCAGTATTTT. It yields the protein CAINEGGPTGTQYF. The rearrangement joins TRBV10-3 to TRBJ2-3; D is perhaps TRBD2 (7 bases). Trimming took off 7 bases at V and 8 bases at J, with 19 bases between the two ends. From germline, CDR1 is ENHRY and CDR2 SYGVKD. The CDR3 is made up of 14 amino acids.

This clonotype was detected only a few times. The J gene is TRBJ2-5, the V gene TRBV29-1; 10 bases match TRBD2. The CDR3 consists of 14 residues. Germline CDR1 and CDR2: SQVTM and ANQGSEA. V shed 2 bases and J 4 bases; nucleotides not matched to a gene: 4. The CDR3 DNA sequence: TGCAGCGTTGAACTAGCGGGAGAGGGAGAGACCCAGTACTTC. Translated, it gives CSVELAGEGETQYF.

The rearrangement joins TRBV5-1 to TRBJ2-1; D possibly corresponds to TRBD2 (6 bases). Germline V CDR1 and CDR2: SGHRS, YFSETQ. This CDR3 is 15 amino acids long. V was pared by 5 bases and J by 4 bases, with 16 bases between. CDR3 in DNA: TGCGCCAGCAGACGAACCGGGAGTGGGTACAATGAGCAGTTCTTC. It codes for CASRRTGSGYNEQFF.

This clonotype was found a few times. The genes are TRBV11-2 and TRBJ1-2; D unresolved. Germline CDR1 is SGHAT and CDR2 is FQNNGV. The V end lost 1 base, the J end lost 4 bases, and 7 bases lay between the germline ends. This CDR3 is 13 amino acids long. The CDR3 coding sequence is TGTGCCAGCAGCTTAGCTTCCTCCTATGGCTACACCTTC. It yields the protein CASSLASSYGYTF.

The chain links TRBV7-2 to TRBJ2-1, with D unclear. Germline CDR1 reads SGHTA; CDR2 reads FQGNSA. This CDR3 has 15 amino acids. The V end was cut by 2 bases, the J end by 5 bases, with 13 bases between. The CDR3 protein is CASSLSVTSHNEQFF. The DNA for the CDR3 is TGTGCCAGCAGCTTAAGTGTGACTTCCCACAATGAGCAGTTCTTC.

The chain links TRBV7-9 to TRBJ1-3, with D hard to call. V was shortened by 5 bases and J by 9 bases, with 5 bases between the two germline ends. The germline V gene has CDR1 SEHNR and CDR2 FQNEAQ (reference sequence). The CDR3 totals 10 residues. The CDR3 nucleotides are TGTGCCAGCAGCGCTCCCACCATATATTTT. This encodes CASSAPTIYF. The entire variable domain, with the rest obtained from reference TRBV7-9 and TRBJ1-3, is as follows: DTGVSQNPRHKITKRGQNVTFRCDPISEHNRLYWYRQTLGQGPEFLTYFQNEAQLEKSRLLSDRFSAERPKGSFSTLEIQRTEQGDSAMYLCASSAPTIYFGEGSWLTVV.

Remarks on this clonotype: This clone may be a read error of a much larger clone one base away. The J gene is TRBJ2-7, the V gene TRBV20-1; either TRBD1 or TRBD2 may supply D (5 bases each). V was pared by 2 bases and J by 2 bases, with 10 bases between. In germline, CDR1 is DFQATT, CDR2 SNEGSKA (reference sequence). The CDR3 length is 13 residues. CDR3 DNA: TGCAGTGCTAGACCGGGACCGACCTACGAGCAGTACTTC. Translating it yields CSARPGPTYEQYF.

This clonotype was picked up many times. This chain connects TRBV7-9 to TRBJ2-3, with D possibly matching TRBD2 (5 bases). The CDR3 runs to 14 residues. CDR1 is SEHNR and CDR2 is FQNEAQ in the germline V gene (reference sequence). Trimming cost V 10 bases and J 2 bases, with 16 bases left between them. The CDR3 here is CATKEDAVTDTQYF. CDR3 nucleotide sequence: TGTGCCACGAAGGAGGACGCCGTCACAGATACGCAGTATTTT. The full variable domain, completed using reference TRBV7-9 and TRBJ2-3, is DTGVSQNPRHKITKRGQNVTFRCDPISEHNRLYWYRQTLGQGPEFLTYFQNEAQLEKSRLLSDRFSAERPKGSFSTLEIQRTEQGDSAMYLCATKEDAVTDTQYFGPGTRLTVL.

This clonotype appeared many times. J is TRBJ1-3 and V is TRBV4-3; D not resolved. The CDR3 is made up of 13 amino acids. V dropped 0 bases and J dropped 8 bases, with 8 bases sitting between them. Germline V gene data show CDR1 as LGHNA and CDR2 as YSLEER. CDR3 nucleotides: TGCGCCAGCAGCCAAGAACGCGCAGACACCATATATTTT. Its protein product is CASSQERADTIYF.

This clonotype was picked up a small number of times. J is TRBJ2-7 and V is TRBV6-2 or TRBV6-3; the match to TRBD2 covers 10 bases. Germline V gene sequence: CDR1 MNHEY, CDR2 SVGEGT. The J segment lost 4 bases and the V segment lost 2 bases, leaving 5 bases of the junction unmatched. The CDR3 has 15 amino acids. In nucleotides, the CDR3 is TGTGCCAGCAGTTACGCCCTAGCGGGGGAATACGAGCAGTACTTC. Translation: CASSYALAGEYEQYF.

This clonotype was detected a few times. The chain recombines TRBV12-3 or TRBV12-4 with TRBJ1-2; possible D gene TRBD1, 5 bases. The CDR3 sequence is 15 residues long. V lost 5 bases, J lost 6 bases, and 19 bases lay in between. This CDR3 reads CASSPMTAKKDGYTF. The CDR3 DNA follows: TGTGCCAGCAGTCCAATGACAGCAAAGAAGGATGGCTACACCTTC.

The V call is TRBV12-3 or TRBV12-4, the J call TRBJ2-3, with TRBD1 matching 7 bases. The CDR3 spans 15 residues. The trim removed 8 bases at V and 0 bases at J, leaving 8 bases unmatched. CDR3 sequence reads: CASATEGASTDTQYF. DNA for the CDR3: TGTGCCAGCGCCACCGAGGGGGCTAGCACAGATACGCAGTATTTT.

V and J are TRBV3-1 and TRBJ2-1, with D perhaps TRBD1 or TRBD2 (5 bases each). CDR1 and CDR2 (germline): LGHDT, YNNKEL (reference sequence). V was pared by 3 bases and J by 7 bases, with 13 bases between. The CDR3 sequence is 14 residues long. The chain's CDR3 is CASSHGDGENEQFF. Written as DNA, the CDR3 is TGTGCCAGCAGCCACGGGGACGGTGAGAATGAGCAGTTCTTC.

The chain carries TRBV12-3 or TRBV12-4 and TRBJ2-3, with 8 bases fitting TRBD2. This CDR3 comprises 17 residues. J lost 4 bases, V lost 5 bases, and 14 bases had no gene match. CDR3 nucleotides: TGTGCCAGCAGTGTCAAGGCGGGTAGCGGGGAAGCAGATACGCAGTATTTT. This sequence encodes CASSVKAGSGEADTQYF.

This clonotype appeared a few times. The CDR3 DNA reads as TGTGCCAGCAGTACAGGGGGGGAGTCAAATGAGCAGTTCTTC. Amino acids: CASSTGGESNEQFF. The chain carries TRBV6-4 and TRBJ2-1; tentatively, D is TRBD1 (8 bases). CDR1 is MRHNA, CDR2 SNTAGT, per germline. V shed 5 bases and J shed 7 bases, with 15 bases lying between them. CDR3 size: 14 residues.

This sequence joins TRBV7-9 and TRBJ2-1; D may be TRBD1 (6 bases). Trimming stripped 3 bases from V and 2 bases from J, with 14 bases between. This CDR3 is 16 amino acids long. Per the germline V gene, CDR1 is SEHNR and CDR2 is FQNEAQ (reference sequence). The CDR3 DNA reads as TGTGCCAGCAGCTTGCCAGGGGCTTTCCCCTACAATGAGCAGTTCTTC. As protein: CASSLPGAFPYNEQFF.

This clonotype was observed a few times. The chain has TRBV12-3 or TRBV12-4 and TRBJ1-2, with D possibly matching TRBD1 (5 bases). Trimming removed 8 bases at V and 2 bases at J, with 15 bases between. This CDR3 region has 14 residues. The CDR3: CASATIRGNYGYTF. The DNA for the CDR3 is TGTGCCAGCGCGACGATCCGGGGGAACTATGGCTACACCTTC.

This clonotype occurred many times. This chain links TRBV11-2 with TRBJ2-7; D unresolved. Germline V gene data show CDR1 as SGHAT and CDR2 as FQNNGV. The length of the CDR3 is 12 residues. V was pared by 5 bases and J by 8 bases, with 13 bases between. The CDR3 DNA follows: TGTGCCAGCAGCCGGATACTCCACCAGCAGTACTTC. Amino acid sequence: CASSRILHQQYF.

This clonotype was picked up a small number of times. The chain joins TRBV3-1 to TRBJ2-3, with D perhaps assigned TRBD1 or TRBD2 (5 bases each). Germline loops: CDR1 LGHDT, CDR2 YNNKEL (reference sequence). This CDR3 is 13 amino acids long. Trimming removed 2 bases at V and 9 bases at J, with 12 bases between. The DNA of the CDR3 is TGTGCCAGCAGCCAACTTTCGGGACGAACGCAGTATTTT. This gives the protein CASSQLSGRTQYF.

This sequence joins TRBV20-1 and TRBJ2-3, with TRBD2 matching 8 bases. The CDR3 totals 14 residues. Trimming cost V 5 bases and J 0 bases; bases outside gene matches: 4. The germline V gene encodes CDR1 DFQATT and CDR2 SNEGSKA (reference sequence). CDR3 loop: CSAERGTSTDTQYF. CDR3 coding DNA: TGCAGTGCTGAGCGGGGGACTAGCACAGATACGCAGTATTTT.

The chain joins TRBV7-9 to TRBJ2-3; TRBD1 or TRBD2 may be the D gene (5 bases each). Looked up from germline, CDR1 is SEHNR and CDR2 is FQNEAQ (reference sequence). The length of the CDR3 is 17 residues. Trimming removed 5 bases from V and 2 bases from J, with 20 bases in between. The CDR3 region is CASSPRGARGPTDTQYF. The CDR3 nucleotides read TGTGCCAGCAGCCCCCGTGGGGCCCGGGGTCCCACAGATACGCAGTATTTT.

The rearrangement links TRBV6-2 or TRBV6-3 to TRBJ2-1; maybe TRBD2 (6 bases). This CDR3 has 15 residues. The V and J ends lost 2 bases and 6 bases respectively, with 14 bases between them. Germline lookup yields CDR1 MNHEY and CDR2 SVGEGT. Written as DNA, the CDR3 is TGTGCCAGCAGTTACAGGCGGGACTCGGGCAATGAGCAGTTCTTC. Protein product: CASSYRRDSGNEQFF.

The rearrangement links TRBV18 to TRBJ1-2, with D hard to call. Germline V gene sequence: CDR1 KGHSH, CDR2 LQKENI. The CDR3 length is 13 residues. The V end lost 6 bases, the J end lost 6 bases, and 14 bases lay between the germline ends. In DNA form, the CDR3 reads TGTGCCAGCTCCCGTCGGGAGGCGAATGGCTACACCTTC. This translates into CASSRREANGYTF. Using reference TRBV18 and TRBJ1-2 for the parts outside the CDR3, the full variable domain is NAGVMQNPRHLVRRRGQEARLRCSPMKGHSHVYWYRQLPEEGLKFMVYLQKENIIDESGMPKERFSAEFPKEGPSILRIQQVVRGDSAAYFCASSRREANGYTFGSGTRLTVV.

The sample holds a few counts of this clonotype. The V and J genes are TRBV12-3 or TRBV12-4 and TRBJ2-1, with TRBD1 as a possible D gene (6 bases). Between the trimmed V and J ends, which lost 3 bases and 5 bases, there was a span of 14 bases. The CDR3 totals 15 residues. The CDR3 DNA reads TGTGCCAGCAGTTTTCGCTGGGCAGGGGACAATGAGCAGTTCTTC. Its translation is CASSFRWAGDNEQFF.